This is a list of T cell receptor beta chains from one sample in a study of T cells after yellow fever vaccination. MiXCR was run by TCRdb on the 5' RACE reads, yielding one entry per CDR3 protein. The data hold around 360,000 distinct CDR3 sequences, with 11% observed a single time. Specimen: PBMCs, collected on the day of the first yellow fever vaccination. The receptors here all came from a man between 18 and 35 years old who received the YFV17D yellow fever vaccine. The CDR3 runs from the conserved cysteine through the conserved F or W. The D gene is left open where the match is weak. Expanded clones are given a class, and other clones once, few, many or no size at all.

CDR3 protein: CASSSRRISYNSPLHF; CDR3 DNA: TGTGCCAGCAGCTCCCGGAGGATCTCCTATAATTCACCCCTCCACTTT; V gene: TRBV11-3; clone size: NA; D gene: NA; J gene: TRBJ1-6
CDR3 protein: CATSVGHAAYEQYF; CDR3 DNA: TGTGCCACTTCAGTAGGACATGCCGCCTACGAGCAGTACTTC; V gene: TRBV6-1; clone size: NA; D gene: NA; J gene: TRBJ2-7
CDR3 protein: CSVGSGNQPQHF; CDR3 DNA: TGCAGCGTTGGCTCGGGGAATCAGCCCCAGCATTTT; V gene: TRBV29-1; clone size: NA; D gene: NA; J gene: TRBJ1-5
CDR3 protein: CASSLTSGNQPQHF; CDR3 DNA: TGCGCCAGCAGCTTAACCAGTGGAAATCAGCCCCAGCATTTT; V gene: TRBV5-1; clone size: few; D gene: NA; J gene: TRBJ1-5
CDR3 protein: CASSGRGTNSPLHF; CDR3 DNA: TGTGCCAGCAGCGGCAGGGGGACAAACTCACCCCTCCACTTT; V gene: TRBV7-2; clone size: few; D gene: TRBD1; J gene: TRBJ1-6
CDR3 protein: CASSRTTSGGDEQFF; CDR3 DNA: TGCGCCAGCAGCCGCACGACTAGCGGGGGGGATGAGCAGTTCTTC; V gene: TRBV5-1; clone size: NA; D gene: TRBD2; J gene: TRBJ2-1
CDR3 protein: CSVRGGSYNEQFF; CDR3 DNA: TGCAGCGTTCGAGGGGGATCATACAATGAGCAGTTCTTC; V gene: TRBV29-1; clone size: few; D gene: NA; J gene: TRBJ2-1
CDR3 protein: CASKRGGDQPQHF; CDR3 DNA: TGTGCCAGCAAGAGGGGAGGGGATCAGCCCCAGCATTTT; V gene: TRBV6-2/TRBV6-3; clone size: NA; D gene: NA; J gene: TRBJ1-5
CDR3 protein: CASSLGRRHTDTQYF; CDR3 DNA: TGTGCCAGCAGTTTAGGTCGCAGACACACAGATACGCAGTATTTT; V gene: TRBV12-3/TRBV12-4; clone size: few; D gene: NA; J gene: TRBJ2-3
CDR3 protein: CASSIAPRQGAKETQYF; CDR3 DNA: TGTGCCAGTAGTATAGCCCCGAGACAGGGGGCCAAAGAGACCCAGTACTTC; V gene: TRBV19; clone size: NA; D gene: TRBD1; J gene: TRBJ2-5
CDR3 protein: CSARDRVTLTF; CDR3 DNA: TGCAGTGCTAGAGATCGGGTGACCCTTACCTTC; V gene: TRBV20-1; clone size: few; D gene: NA; J gene: TRBJ1-2
CDR3 protein: CASSLGKGARNTEAFF; CDR3 DNA: TGTGCCAGCAGTTTGGGTAAGGGGGCGCGGAACACTGAAGCTTTCTTT; V gene: TRBV12-3/TRBV12-4; clone size: few; D gene: TRBD1; J gene: TRBJ1-1
CDR3 protein: CASSLTRQGSYEQYF; CDR3 DNA: TGTGCCAGCAGCTTAACTCGGCAGGGCTCCTACGAGCAGTACTTC; V gene: TRBV7-9; clone size: few; D gene: NA; J gene: TRBJ2-7
CDR3 protein: CASSPASGNTIYF; CDR3 DNA: TGTGCCAGCAGCCCTGCCTCTGGAAACACCATATATTTT; V gene: TRBV3-1; clone size: few; D gene: NA; J gene: TRBJ1-3
CDR3 protein: CASSLGRGGTANTGELFF; CDR3 DNA: TGTGCCAGCAGCTTAGGCAGGGGGGGAACCGCGAACACCGGGGAGCTGTTTTTT; V gene: TRBV11-2; clone size: many; D gene: NA; J gene: TRBJ2-2
CDR3 protein: CAISESAPGTQYF; CDR3 DNA: TGTGCCATCAGTGAGTCTGCTCCAGGTACGCAGTATTTT; V gene: TRBV10-3; clone size: few; D gene: NA; J gene: TRBJ2-3
CDR3 protein: CASSFSPTGETQYF; CDR3 DNA: TGTGCCAGCAGCTTCAGCCCTACAGGGGAGACCCAGTACTTC; V gene: TRBV6-5; clone size: many; D gene: NA; J gene: TRBJ2-5
CDR3 protein: CASRRTMGTPFNEQFF; CDR3 DNA: TGTGCCAGCAGACGCACAATGGGGACCCCCTTCAATGAGCAGTTCTTC; V gene: TRBV6-1; clone size: few; D gene: NA; J gene: TRBJ2-1
CDR3 protein: CASSQDREYTDTQYF; CDR3 DNA: TGTGCCAGCAGTCAAGACAGGGAATACACAGATACGCAGTATTTT; V gene: TRBV12-3/TRBV12-4; clone size: many; D gene: TRBD1; J gene: TRBJ2-3
CDR3 protein: CASSSRDVYNSPLHF; CDR3 DNA: TGTGCCAGCAGCTCCCGGGACGTGTATAATTCACCCCTCCACTTT; V gene: TRBV9; clone size: NA; D gene: NA; J gene: TRBJ1-6
CDR3 protein: CSVARSGTQYF; CDR3 DNA: TGCAGTGTAGCACGTTCAGGGACCCAGTACTTC; V gene: TRBV20-1; clone size: few; D gene: NA; J gene: TRBJ2-5
CDR3 protein: CASSLGGFQQETQYF; CDR3 DNA: TGTGCCAGCAGTTTGGGGGGGTTCCAACAAGAGACCCAGTACTTC; V gene: TRBV12-3/TRBV12-4; clone size: NA; D gene: TRBD2; J gene: TRBJ2-5
CDR3 protein: CASSRAGGNYEQYF; CDR3 DNA: TGTGCCAGCAGCAGAGCGGGGGGGAACTACGAGCAGTACTTC; V gene: TRBV5-4; clone size: many; D gene: TRBD2; J gene: TRBJ2-7
CDR3 protein: CSVGLGGDGTDTQYF; CDR3 DNA: TGCAGCGTTGGTCTAGGGGGCGACGGCACAGATACGCAGTATTTT; V gene: TRBV29-1; clone size: NA; D gene: TRBD1; J gene: TRBJ2-3
CDR3 protein: CSVVGQGFNQPQHF; CDR3 DNA: TGCAGCGTTGTAGGACAGGGGTTCAATCAGCCCCAGCATTTT; V gene: TRBV29-1; clone size: NA; D gene: TRBD1; J gene: TRBJ1-5
CDR3 protein: CASSQGSYGAPTEAFF; CDR3 DNA: TGCGCCAGCAGCCAAGGTAGCTATGGGGCTCCCACTGAAGCTTTCTTT; V gene: TRBV4-3; clone size: NA; D gene: NA; J gene: TRBJ1-1
CDR3 protein: CASSPTGSGELFF; CDR3 DNA: TGTGCCAGCAGTCCAACAGGGTCCGGGGAGCTGTTTTTT; V gene: TRBV6-2/TRBV6-3; clone size: many; D gene: NA; J gene: TRBJ2-2
CDR3 protein: CASSSGGSGTGLTYEQYF; CDR3 DNA: TGTGCCAGCAGCTCCGGAGGGTCCGGGACAGGACTTACCTACGAGCAGTACTTC; V gene: TRBV11-1; clone size: few; D gene: TRBD1; J gene: TRBJ2-7
CDR3 protein: CASSLSRVETQYF; CDR3 DNA: TGTGCCAGCAGCTTAAGCAGGGTTGAGACCCAGTACTTC; V gene: TRBV7-9; clone size: NA; D gene: NA; J gene: TRBJ2-5
CDR3 protein: CASSLLRQANSPLHF; CDR3 DNA: TGTGCCAGCAGCTTACTGCGGCAGGCCAATTCACCCCTCCACTTT; V gene: TRBV7-9; clone size: few; D gene: NA; J gene: TRBJ1-6
CDR3 protein: CASMRTDTQYF; CDR3 DNA: TGCGCCAGCATGAGAACAGATACGCAGTATTTT; V gene: TRBV5-1; clone size: many; D gene: NA; J gene: TRBJ2-3
CDR3 protein: CASSIKAPRSRETQYF; CDR3 DNA: TGTGCCAGCAGCATAAAGGCTCCCAGGAGTCGAGAGACCCAGTACTTC; V gene: TRBV9; clone size: few; D gene: NA; J gene: TRBJ2-5
CDR3 protein: CASSLERSSGANVLTF; CDR3 DNA: TGTGCCAGCAGCTTAGAACGGTCCTCTGGGGCCAACGTCCTGACTTTC; V gene: TRBV7-8; clone size: few; D gene: NA; J gene: TRBJ2-6
CDR3 protein: CASSSGGEQYF; CDR3 DNA: TGTGCCAGCAGCTCCGGAGGGGAGCAGTACTTC; V gene: TRBV7-3; clone size: many; D gene: NA; J gene: TRBJ2-7
CDR3 protein: CASSYSLPENTEAFF; CDR3 DNA: TGTGCCAGCAGTTACTCTCTCCCGGAGAACACTGAAGCTTTCTTT; V gene: TRBV6-5; clone size: NA; D gene: NA; J gene: TRBJ1-1
CDR3 protein: CASSSGHTEEKLFF; CDR3 DNA: TGTGCCAGCAGCTCGGGACATACAGAAGAAAAACTGTTTTTT; V gene: TRBV5-5; clone size: NA; D gene: NA; J gene: TRBJ1-4
CDR3 protein: CASSPSGGAADTQYF; CDR3 DNA: TGTGCCAGCAGCCCTAGCGGGGGGGCCGCAGATACGCAGTATTTT; V gene: TRBV7-2; clone size: many; D gene: TRBD2; J gene: TRBJ2-3
CDR3 protein: CATSDRLAGGHGEQFF; CDR3 DNA: TGTGCCACCAGTGATCGACTAGCGGGGGGGCACGGGGAGCAGTTCTTC; V gene: TRBV24-1; clone size: NA; D gene: TRBD2; J gene: TRBJ2-1
CDR3 protein: CASSAPGGYGYTF; CDR3 DNA: TGTGCCAGCAGCGCACCAGGGGGCTATGGCTACACCTTC; V gene: TRBV4-2; clone size: few; D gene: TRBD1; J gene: TRBJ1-2
CDR3 protein: CASSQDRPTDTQYF; CDR3 DNA: TGCGCCAGCAGCCAAGATCGGCCCACAGATACGCAGTATTTT; V gene: TRBV4-1; clone size: NA; D gene: NA; J gene: TRBJ2-3
CDR3 protein: CASSGGQSSYNEQFF; CDR3 DNA: TGCGCCAGCAGCGGGGGACAGAGCTCCTACAATGAGCAGTTCTTC; V gene: TRBV5-1; clone size: many; D gene: TRBD1; J gene: TRBJ2-1
CDR3 protein: CASTGTSGGQETQYF; CDR3 DNA: TGTGCCAGCACGGGAACTAGCGGGGGCCAAGAGACCCAGTACTTC; V gene: TRBV6-1; clone size: few; D gene: TRBD2; J gene: TRBJ2-5
CDR3 protein: CASSLGGGGPYEQYF; CDR3 DNA: TGTGCCAGCAGCTTAGGCGGGGGGGGACCCTACGAGCAGTACTTC; V gene: TRBV13; clone size: NA; D gene: TRBD2; J gene: TRBJ2-7
CDR3 protein: CASSLSAGDTEAFF; CDR3 DNA: TGTGCCAGCAGCTTGTCCGCGGGGGACACTGAAGCTTTCTTT; V gene: TRBV7-2; clone size: NA; D gene: NA; J gene: TRBJ1-1
CDR3 protein: CSAVGQANTEAFF; CDR3 DNA: TGCAGTGCTGTGGGGCAGGCGAACACTGAAGCTTTCTTT; V gene: TRBV20-1; clone size: NA; D gene: NA; J gene: TRBJ1-1
CDR3 protein: CASSSAGPTEAFF; CDR3 DNA: TGTGCCAGCAGTTCCGCCGGACCCACTGAAGCTTTCTTT; V gene: TRBV12-3/TRBV12-4; clone size: NA; D gene: NA; J gene: TRBJ1-1
CDR3 protein: CASSHLASESPLHF; CDR3 DNA: TGTGCCAGCAGCCATTTGGCCTCGGAATCACCCCTCCACTTT; V gene: TRBV3-1; clone size: few; D gene: NA; J gene: TRBJ1-6
CDR3 protein: CSARGSQPNTEAFF; CDR3 DNA: TGCAGTGCTAGGGGTTCCCAACCGAACACTGAAGCTTTCTTT; V gene: TRBV20-1; clone size: few; D gene: NA; J gene: TRBJ1-1